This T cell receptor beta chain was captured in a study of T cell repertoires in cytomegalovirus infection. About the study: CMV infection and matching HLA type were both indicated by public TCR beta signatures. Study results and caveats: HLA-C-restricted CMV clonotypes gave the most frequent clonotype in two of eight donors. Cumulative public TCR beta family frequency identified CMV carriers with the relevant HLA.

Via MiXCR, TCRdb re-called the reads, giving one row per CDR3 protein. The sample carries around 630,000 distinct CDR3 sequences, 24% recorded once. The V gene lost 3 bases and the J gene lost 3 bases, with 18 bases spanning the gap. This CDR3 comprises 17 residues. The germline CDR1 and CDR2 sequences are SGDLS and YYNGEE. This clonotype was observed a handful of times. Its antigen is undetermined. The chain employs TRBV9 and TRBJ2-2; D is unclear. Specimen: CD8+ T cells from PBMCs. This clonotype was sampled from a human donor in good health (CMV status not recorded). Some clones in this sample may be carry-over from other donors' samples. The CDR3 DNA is TGTGCCAGCAGCGGCCCAACACACCGAAAAGACACCGGGGAGCTGTTTTTT. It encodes CASSGPTHRKDTGELFF.